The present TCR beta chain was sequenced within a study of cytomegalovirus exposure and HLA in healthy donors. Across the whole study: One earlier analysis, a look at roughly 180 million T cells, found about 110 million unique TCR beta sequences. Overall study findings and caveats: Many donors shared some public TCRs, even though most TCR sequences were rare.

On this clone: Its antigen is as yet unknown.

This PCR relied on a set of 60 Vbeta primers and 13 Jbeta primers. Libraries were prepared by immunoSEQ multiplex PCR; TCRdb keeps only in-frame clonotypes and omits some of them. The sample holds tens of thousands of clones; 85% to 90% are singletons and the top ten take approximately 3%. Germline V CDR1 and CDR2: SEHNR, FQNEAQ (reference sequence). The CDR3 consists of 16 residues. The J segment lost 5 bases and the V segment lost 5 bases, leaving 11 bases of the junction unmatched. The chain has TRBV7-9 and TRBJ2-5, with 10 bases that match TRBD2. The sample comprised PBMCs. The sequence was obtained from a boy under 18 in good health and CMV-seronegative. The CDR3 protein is CASSLGASGGLETQYF. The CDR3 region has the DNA TGTGCCAGCAGCCTCGGGGCTAGCGGGGGCCTGGAGACCCAGTACTTC.